This T cell receptor (beta chain) came from a study of blood T cell repertoires in COVID-19. Background on the study: The United States, Italy and Spain provided the acute and convalescent COVID-19 samples. The cDNA or gDNA used as material had been derived from T cells, B-cell-depleted T cells, or PBMCs.

This CDR3 is built from 15 residues. In germline, CDR1 is LNHDA, CDR2 SQIVND (reference sequence). V lost 6 bases to trimming and J lost 5 bases; unmatched junction nucleotides: 9. Authors' data handling: Researchers report that nucleated cell counts were estimated from reference gene primer amplification. Profiled with immunoSEQ multiplex PCR; TCRdb holds only in-frame clones, not every one. V, J and clone size reflect that table, while D and trimming were determined from the DNA. The sample holds about 150,000 clones, 80% seen once. The receptor was derived from a man in his 60s with acute or convalescent COVID-19. The sample comprised peripheral blood. The chain combines TRBV19 with TRBJ1-2, with 10 bases lining up with TRBD1. CDR3 loop: CASSTTGGATYGYTF. In nucleotides, the CDR3 is TGTGCCAGTAGCACGACAGGGGGCGCGACGTATGGCTACACCTTC.